The 17 T cell receptor beta chains below were found in one sample sequenced in a study of cytomegalovirus exposure and HLA in healthy donors. PCR used 60 Vbeta primers and 13 Jbeta primers. Sequencing used immunoSEQ multiplex PCR; TCRdb keeps in-frame clones, though not all of them. The table shows under 250,000 clones, with around 76% occurring only once. The sequenced material came from PBMCs. The receptors were gathered from a man aged 35 to 55 in good health and CMV-seropositive.

The chain combines TRBV5-1 with TRBJ2-3, with D perhaps matching TRBD2 (5 bases). The V and J ends lost 5 bases and 1 base respectively, with 11 bases between them. The CDR3 sequence is 14 residues long. The germline CDR1 and CDR2 sequences are SGHRS and YFSETQ. CDR3 amino acids: CASSGIGGTDTQYF. CDR3 sequence (DNA): TGCGCCAGCAGTGGTATCGGGGGCACAGATACGCAGTATTTT.

The CDR3 nucleotides are TGTGCCAGCTCACCACGACAGTCCCAAGAGACCCAGTACTTC. Translation gives CASSPRQSQETQYF. The chain has TRBV18 and TRBJ2-5; tentatively, D is TRBD1 (5 bases). Trimming left V 1 base short and J 1 base short, with 7 bases between. The CDR3 is 14 amino acids. Germline V gene lookup returns CDR1 KGHSH and CDR2 LQKENI.

The chain carries TRBV29-1 and TRBJ2-1; 9 nucleotides align to TRBD1. Germline assignment: CDR1 SQVTM and CDR2 ANQGSEA. The CDR3 has 12 residues. V was pared by 6 bases and J by 15 bases, with 12 bases of the junction left unmatched. Here the CDR3 reads CSVDPRDREAFF. CDR3 nucleotides: TGCAGCGTCGACCCCCGGGACAGGGAAGCGTTCTTC.

The chain combines TRBV30 with TRBJ2-4, with D perhaps TRBD2 (7 bases). The V and J ends lost 5 bases and 6 bases respectively, with 14 bases between them. CDR3 length equals 13 residues. Per germline, CDR1 GTSNPN and CDR2 SVGIG (reference sequence). For the CDR3, the DNA is TGTGCCTGGGCAAGGGGAGGGGGAAACATTCAGTACTTC. This codes for CAWARGGGNIQYF. Drawing the rest from reference TRBV30 and TRBJ2-4, the complete variable domain is SQTIHQWPATLVQPVGSPLSLECTVEGTSNPNLYWYRQAAGRGLQLLFYSVGIGQISSEVPQNLSASRPQDRQFILSSKKLLLSDSGFYLCAWARGGGNIQYFGAGTRLSVL.

This chain links TRBV5-1 with TRBJ2-2; a possible D gene is TRBD1 (6 bases). V lost 4 bases and J lost 2, with 18 bases in between. Germline loops: CDR1 SGHRS, CDR2 YFSETQ. This CDR3 is built from 17 residues. The CDR3 nucleotides are TGCGCCAGCAGCCCCACCAACAGGGTACGAAACACCGGGGAGCTGTTTTTT. This sequence encodes CASSPTNRVRNTGELFF.

The chain employs TRBV10-3 and TRBJ2-5; a weak D match, TRBD1 (5 bases). V lost 2 bases and J lost 0, with 10 bases in between. The CDR3 sequence is 15 residues long. The germline CDR1 and CDR2 sequences are ENHRY and SYGVKD. The CDR3 DNA reads as TGTGCCATCAGTGAGGTACCACAGGACCAAGAGACCCAGTACTTC. This sequence encodes CAISEVPQDQETQYF.

The chain recombines TRBV20-1 with TRBJ1-1; D gene uncertain. This CDR3 is built from 11 residues. Germline V gene lookup returns CDR1 DFQATT and CDR2 SNEGSKA (reference sequence). The CDR3 region has the DNA TGCAGACCTAGGAGGGACACTGAAGCTTTCTTT. This translates into CRPRRDTEAFF.

V is TRBV19 and J is TRBJ1-1; maybe TRBD1 (5 bases). Germline loops: CDR1 LNHDA, CDR2 SQIVND (reference sequence). This CDR3 has 16 residues. Trimming took off 5 bases at V and 4 bases at J, with 20 bases between the two ends. CDR3 sequence reads: CASSVGTKPVGTEAFF. In DNA, the CDR3 is TGTGCCAGTAGTGTCGGGACTAAACCAGTTGGCACTGAAGCTTTCTTT. Combining the CDR3 with reference TRBV19 and TRBJ1-1 gives the whole variable domain DGGITQSPKYLFRKEGQNVTLSCEQNLNHDAMYWYRQDPGQGLRLIYYSQIVNDFQKGDIAEGYSVSREKKESFPLTVTSAQKNPTAFYLCASSVGTKPVGTEAFFGQGTRLTVV.

The V and J genes are TRBV18 and TRBJ2-1; possibly TRBD1 for D (5 bases). CDR3 length: 14 residues. Trimming cost V 5 bases and J 6 bases, with 14 bases left between them. Germline CDR1 KGHSH, CDR2 LQKENI. The DNA of the CDR3 is TGTGCCAGCTCAGAACAGGTAGTTCGCAATGAGCAGTTCTTC. Protein product: CASSEQVVRNEQFF. The complete variable domain, with remaining parts taken from reference TRBV18 and TRBJ2-1, reads NAGVMQNPRHLVRRRGQEARLRCSPMKGHSHVYWYRQLPEEGLKFMVYLQKENIIDESGMPKERFSAEFPKEGPSILRIQQVVRGDSAAYFCASSEQVVRNEQFFGPGTRLTVL.

This chain joins TRBV7-9 and TRBJ2-5; 14 bases are a match to TRBD2. CDR3 length equals 16 residues. Germline CDR1 reads SEHNR; CDR2 reads FQNEAQ (reference sequence). V lost 5 bases, J lost 5 bases, and 7 bases stayed unmatched. CDR3 protein: CASSPGLAGERETQYF. In DNA form, the CDR3 reads TGTGCCAGCAGCCCGGGACTAGCGGGAGAACGGGAGACCCAGTACTTC.

V gene TRBV29-1 combines with J gene TRBJ2-1; D is undetermined. From germline, CDR1 is SQVTM and CDR2 ANQGSEA. V was trimmed by 3 bases and J by 0 bases, leaving 9 bases between them. The CDR3 loop spans 14 amino acids. Here the CDR3 reads CSVDWATSYNEQFF. CDR3 DNA: TGCAGCGTTGACTGGGCAACCTCCTACAATGAGCAGTTCTTC.

The rearrangement links TRBV11-2 to TRBJ2-3, with D possibly matching TRBD2 (5 bases). Per germline, CDR1 SGHAT and CDR2 FQNNGV. The CDR3 contains 13 residues. V lost 3 bases and J lost 2, with 6 bases in between. The CDR3 sequence: CASSLDSTDTQYF. CDR3 bases: TGTGCCAGCAGCTTGGACTCCACAGATACGCAGTATTTT.

This clone was observed once. The chain combines TRBV15 with TRBJ1-2, with D tentatively TRBD1 (5 bases). In germline, CDR1 is LNHNV, CDR2 YYDKDF (reference sequence). This CDR3 region has 17 residues. The V gene lost 5 bases and the J gene lost 0 bases, with 19 bases spanning the gap. The CDR3: CATSGGGQLPANYGYTF. CDR3 coding DNA: TGTGCCACCAGCGGCGGCGGACAACTACCAGCTAACTATGGCTACACCTTC.

This chain links TRBV11-2 with TRBJ2-7, with 11 positions matching TRBD2. The CDR3 sequence is 15 residues long. Trimming removed 3 bases from V and 9 bases from J; junction bases left unmatched: 10. The germline gives CDR1 SGHAT, CDR2 FQNNGV. This chain's CDR3 is CASSLGGLAGGGQYF. The CDR3 DNA sequence: TGTGCCAGCAGCTTGGGGGGCCTAGCGGGAGGAGGGCAGTACTTC.

The genes are TRBV25-1 and TRBJ2-2; the D is unclear. CDR3 length equals 15 residues. V was shortened by 3 bases and J by 1 base, with 9 bases between the two germline ends. The V gene's germline CDR1 is MGHDK and CDR2 SYGVNS. The CDR3 DNA reads as TGTGCCAGCAGTGATGCCAGACAGAACACCGGGGAGCTGTTTTTT. Translating it yields CASSDARQNTGELFF.

This clone was seen a single time. The chain uses TRBV30 and TRBJ2-1; tentative D call: TRBD1 (6 bases). Trimming removed 3 bases from V and 7 bases from J, with 10 bases in between. This CDR3 has 12 residues. Germline V CDR1 and CDR2: GTSNPN, SVGIG (reference sequence). CDR3 in amino acids: CAWRARGNEQFF. Here the CDR3 DNA reads TGTGCCTGGAGGGCTAGGGGGAATGAGCAGTTCTTC.

This chain uses TRBV30 with TRBJ2-1, with TRBD2 matching over 7 bases. The CDR3 has 13 residues. After removal of 4 bases from V and 7 bases from J, the junction contained 7 bases not matched to a gene. The germline gives CDR1 GTSNPN, CDR2 SVGIG (reference sequence). CDR3 DNA: TGTGCCTGGACTAGCGGTGGTAGGAATGAGCAGTTCTTC. Amino acids: CAWTSGGRNEQFF.